Shown below are 29 T cell receptor beta chains from a single sample sequenced in a study of CD8+CD57+ T cells in acquired aplastic anemia. Using genomic DNA as the template, TCR beta VDJ and CDR3 profiling was carried out. TCRdb re-derived calls from the reads in MiXCR, one entry per CDR3 protein. The sample has hundreds of thousands of distinct CDR3 sequences; roughly 50% are singletons. Whoever was chosen for sequencing had shown CD8+CD57+ cell expansion by flow cytometry. Source material: sorted CD4+, CD8+, or CD8+CD57+ T cells (not recorded which) from PBMCs. These receptors were taken from a human donor with aplastic anemia.

This clonotype was seen at least ten times. The chain joins TRBV19 to TRBJ1-5; 7 bases agree with TRBD1. After removal of 6 bases from V and 2 bases from J, the junction contained 10 bases not matched to a gene. The CDR3 length is 16 residues. Germline V gene data show CDR1 as LNHDA and CDR2 as SQIVND (reference sequence). The CDR3 nucleotides read TGTGCCAGTAGGGGGCAGGGGGGACTGGGCAATCAGCCCCAGCATTTT. Translation: CASRGQGGLGNQPQHF.

This clonotype was found many times. V gene TRBV6-5 combines with J gene TRBJ2-7; D call uncertain. This CDR3 region has 14 residues. Trimming removed 5 bases at V and 6 bases at J, with 17 bases between. CDR1 and CDR2 from the germline V gene are MNHEY and SVGAGI. Here the CDR3 reads CASSTDQAAGEQYF. The CDR3 nucleotides read TGTGCCAGCAGTACTGATCAGGCGGCTGGCGAGCAGTACTTC.

This rearrangement joins TRBV20-1 to TRBJ2-5, with D possibly TRBD1 on 5 matching bases. The CDR3 is 13 amino acids. Germline V CDR1 and CDR2: DFQATT, SNEGSKA (reference sequence). Trimming pared 2 bases from V and 3 bases from J, leaving 10 bases between. The CDR3 loop is CSARLAGKETQYF. CDR3 bases: TGCAGTGCTAGACTGGCAGGGAAAGAGACCCAGTACTTC.

The rearrangement links TRBV29-1 to TRBJ2-5; D uncertain. This CDR3 spans 11 amino acids. Trimming left V 0 bases short and J 4 bases short, with 3 bases between. Germline V gene data show CDR1 as SQVTM and CDR2 as ANQGSEA. This chain's CDR3 is CSVEEAETQYF. The CDR3 coding sequence is TGCAGCGTTGAAGAGGCAGAGACCCAGTACTTC.

The chain employs TRBV2 and TRBJ1-2, with 9 bases matching TRBD1. The V gene end was trimmed by 6 bases and the J gene end by 7 bases; junction bases not matched to a gene: 9. The CDR3 consists of 14 residues. In germline, CDR1 is SNHLY, CDR2 FYNNEI. This CDR3 reads CASRSPGQGFGYTF. DNA of the CDR3: TGTGCCAGCAGATCTCCGGGACAGGGTTTTGGCTACACCTTC.

The CDR3 spells CASSDKTGGSYNEQFF. The CDR3 DNA reads TGTGCCAGCAGTGACAAGACAGGCGGCTCCTACAATGAGCAGTTCTTC. The chain couples TRBV12-3 or TRBV12-4 to TRBJ2-1; D is perhaps TRBD1 (6 bases). The ends were cut back, 5 bases at V and 0 bases at J, with 14 bases in the middle. The CDR3 consists of 16 residues.

A note on this clonotype: A much larger clone differs by one base, so this may be a read error. The DNA is omitted, as the CDR3 cannot be located on it reliably, and the CDR3 follows TCRdb's listing. The chain links TRBV10-3 to TRBJ2-1; the D segment call TRBD2 is taken from the table without a DNA check. Germline CDR1 is ENHRY and CDR2 is SYGVKD. With termini counted, the CDR3 has 14 amino acids. CDR3 loop: CASSRAYACNEQFF.

This chain uses TRBV10-1 with TRBJ2-7, with a weak D call TRBD1 (6 bases). Germline V gene sequence: CDR1 WNHNN, CDR2 SYGVQD (reference sequence). The ends were cut back, 4 bases at V and 3 bases at J, with 13 bases in the middle. The CDR3 sequence is 14 residues long. This CDR3 reads CASSGAGEFYEQYF. The CDR3 DNA is TGCGCCAGCAGTGGGGCAGGGGAGTTCTACGAGCAGTACTTC.

There are many counts of this clonotype. This chain links TRBV9 with TRBJ1-3, with D perhaps TRBD1 (6 bases). The CDR3 extends over 13 amino acids. The germline V gene encodes CDR1 SGDLS and CDR2 YYNGEE. Trimming pared 3 bases from V and 4 bases from J, leaving 8 bases between. Here the CDR3 DNA reads TGTGCCAGCAGCGCAGGACAGGGAAACACCATATATTTT. Protein: CASSAGQGNTIYF.

The chain combines TRBV6-5 with TRBJ2-1; possibly TRBD1 for D (10 bases). This CDR3 is built from 15 residues. CDR1 MNHEY and CDR2 SVGAGI come from the germline V gene. The V end was cut by 8 bases, the J end by 7 bases, with 21 bases between. The CDR3 sequence: CASWTGGLARNEQFF. CDR3 coding DNA: TGTGCCAGCTGGACAGGGGGACTAGCCAGGAATGAGCAGTTCTTC.

On this clonotype: A read error may explain this, as a much larger clone is one base away. The genes are TRBV5-6 and TRBJ1-4; tentative D call: TRBD1 (6 bases). The CDR3 totals 18 residues. Germline V gives CDR1 SGHDT, CDR2 YYEEEE. The CDR3, as DNA: TGTGCCAGCAGCTTGATAGGCTGGGCGGGGGCGAAAAATGAAAAACTGCTTTTT. Encoded protein: CASSLIGWAGAKNEKLLF.

This clonotype has only a few counts. The chain joins TRBV10-3 to TRBJ2-1; D not resolved. The CDR3 totals 13 residues. Trimming cost V 6 bases and J 12 bases, with 18 bases left between them. Germline loops: CDR1 ENHRY, CDR2 SYGVKD. This chain's CDR3 is CAISRGPASLQFF. DNA of the CDR3: TGTGCCATCAGCCGAGGTCCGGCTTCCTTGCAGTTCTTC.

There are a few counts of this clonotype. V gene TRBV20-1 combines with J gene TRBJ1-1, with TRBD1 identical over 7 bases. The V gene's germline CDR1 is DFQATT and CDR2 SNEGSKA (reference sequence). There are 11 residues in the CDR3. Trimming removed 7 bases from V and 7 bases from J; junction bases left unmatched: 6. CDR3 residues: CSGRQGSEAFF. CDR3 nucleotides: TGCAGTGGCAGACAGGGAAGTGAAGCTTTCTTT.

This chain links TRBV19 with TRBJ2-2, with no clear D. The V and J ends lost 8 bases and 2 bases respectively, with 3 bases between them. The germline CDR1 and CDR2 sequences are LNHDA and SQIVND (reference sequence). The CDR3 is 11 amino acids. CDR3 nucleotide sequence: TGTGCCAGTGGTAACACCGGGGAGCTGTTTTTT. Translated: CASGNTGELFF.

The V call is TRBV2, the J call TRBJ1-1, with D perhaps TRBD1 (6 bases). The CDR3 length is 13 residues. V shed 7 bases and J shed 4 bases, with 13 bases lying between them. Looked up from germline, CDR1 is SNHLY and CDR2 is FYNNEI. CDR3 in amino acids: CASNTGPGTEAFF. As DNA, the CDR3 is TGTGCCAGCAATACAGGGCCGGGCACTGAAGCTTTCTTT.

Regarding this clonotype: One junction end disagrees with the germline gene, perhaps due to a read error. The chain couples TRBV9 to TRBJ2-1, with 12 positions matching TRBD2. Germline values: CDR1 SGDLS, CDR2 YYNGEE. The CDR3 runs 17 residues. The CDR3 nucleotides are TGTACCAGCAGCCCCAGCGCTAGCGGGGGGGCGAGGGGGGAGCTGTTCTTC. It translates to CTSSPSASGGARGELFF.

This clonotype was seen repeatedly, ten times or more. V gene TRBV2 combines with J gene TRBJ1-6; D is ambiguous. CDR1 and CDR2 from the germline V gene are SNHLY and FYNNEI. V lost 6 bases and J lost 6, with 15 bases in between. This CDR3 is 15 amino acids long. CDR3 DNA sequence: TGTGCCAGCAGGTCTGCCAGAGGAGGTAATTCACCCCTCCACTTT. This codes for CASRSARGGNSPLHF.

The rearrangement links TRBV15 to TRBJ1-1, with a tentative D call TRBD1 (5 bases). In germline, CDR1 is LNHNV, CDR2 YYDKDF (reference sequence). The CDR3 sequence is 14 residues long. Deletions cut 6 bases from V and 6 bases from J, with 17 bases between. The CDR3 here is CATSSGGGMAEAFF. In DNA form, the CDR3 reads TGTGCCACCAGTTCGGGGGGGGGAATGGCTGAAGCTTTCTTT.

The rearrangement joins TRBV5-1 to TRBJ1-2; D is unclear. The CDR3 spans 13 residues. CDR1 and CDR2 from the germline V gene are SGHRS and YFSETQ. V gave up 4 bases and J gave up 4 bases, with 11 bases separating them. CDR3 protein: CASSLKDGYGYTF. In nucleotides, the CDR3 is TGCGCCAGCAGCCTGAAAGACGGCTATGGCTACACCTTC. Full variable domain (rest looked up from reference TRBV5-1 and TRBJ1-2): KAGVTQTPRYLIKTRGQQVTLSCSPISGHRSVSWYQQTPGQGLQFLFEYFSETQRNKGNFPGRFSGRQFSNSRSEMNVSTLELGDSALYLCASSLKDGYGYTFGSGTRLTVV.

The chain combines TRBV15 with TRBJ1-2; no definite D call. This CDR3 spans 13 amino acids. CDR1 and CDR2 from the germline V gene are LNHNV and YYDKDF (reference sequence). Trimming shortened V by 0 bases and J by 2 bases, and 4 bases separated the two germline ends. The CDR3, as DNA: TGTGCCACCAGCAGAGACGTGAACTATGGCTACACCTTC. Translation: CATSRDVNYGYTF.

V gene TRBV5-1 combines with J gene TRBJ2-7, with D possibly matching TRBD1 (6 bases). V was clipped by 0 bases and J by 6 bases, with 10 bases between them. The germline V gene has CDR1 SGHRS and CDR2 YFSETQ. CDR3 length: 13 residues. DNA of the CDR3: TGCGCCAGCAGCTTGGACAGGGTCCGCGAGCAGTACTTC. Translation gives CASSLDRVREQYF.

Turning to this clonotype: One end of the junction varies from germline; a read error may be responsible. CDR3 in DNA: TGTGCCAGCAGTTCGGGACCGGCGGGCTATGGCTACACCTTC. Translated: CASSSGPAGYGYTF. The genes are TRBV24-1 and TRBJ1-2; tentative D call: TRBD1 (5 bases). CDR1 KGHDR and CDR2 SFDVKD come from the germline V gene. The CDR3 totals 14 residues.

This clonotype was detected once. In DNA form, the CDR3 reads TGCAGCGCCCGGGACTTCTCAGCCACAGATACGCAGTATTTT. It is translated as CSARDFSATDTQYF. The chain combines TRBV29-1 with TRBJ2-3, with D possibly being TRBD2 (6 bases). The germline CDR1 and CDR2 sequences are SQVTM and ANQGSEA. The CDR3 spans 14 residues. Trimming left V 7 bases short and J 2 bases short, with 16 bases between.

This clonotype was observed at least ten times. The chain carries TRBV6-1 and TRBJ2-2; maybe TRBD2 (5 bases). Trimming took 6 bases from V and 8 from J, leaving 13 bases between them. The CDR3 is 13 amino acids. The germline CDR1 and CDR2 sequences are MNHNS and SASEGT. The CDR3 nucleotides are TGTGCCAGCAGCGTCGGGGTGCTAGGGGAGCTGTTTTTT. As protein: CASSVGVLGELFF.

The gene calls are TRBV25-1 and TRBJ1-1; 7 nucleotides line up with TRBD1. J lost 3 bases, V lost 2 bases, and 12 bases had no gene match. Germline CDR1 and CDR2: MGHDK and SYGVNS. The CDR3 consists of 17 residues. In DNA, the CDR3 is TGTGCCAGCAGTGAAGTGGAAGGTAGGGGGCGAGACACTGAAGCTTTCTTT. Protein sequence: CASSEVEGRGRDTEAFF.

The V call is TRBV29-1, the J call TRBJ2-7; either TRBD1 or TRBD2 may supply D (5 bases each). Germline assignment: CDR1 SQVTM and CDR2 ANQGSEA. V lost 2 bases to trimming and J lost 9 bases, with 14 bases between them. The CDR3 length is 12 residues. The CDR3 DNA sequence: TGCAGCGTTGAACCGGCAGGTGGGGGGCAGTACTTC. It yields the protein CSVEPAGGGQYF.

Remarks on this clonotype: Possible read error: a much larger clone is one base away. The rearrangement uses TRBV20-1 and TRBJ2-2; 8 positions match TRBD1. V was clipped by 4 bases and J by 3 bases; unmatched bases: 13. This CDR3 has 17 residues. The germline V gene encodes CDR1 DFQATT and CDR2 SNEGSKA (reference sequence). CDR3 sequence (DNA): TGCAGTGCTATAGACCCGACAGGGGACCTTCACACCGGGGAGCTGTTTTTT. Translation: CSAIDPTGDLHTGELFF.

The rearrangement joins TRBV29-1 to TRBJ2-5; 12 bases align to TRBD1. The CDR3 sequence is 14 residues long. Germline CDR1 reads SQVTM; CDR2 reads ANQGSEA. The V gene end was trimmed by 7 bases and the J gene end by 4 bases; junction bases not matched to a gene: 7. The CDR3, as DNA: TGCAGCGAACCGGGACAGGGGGCGCGAGAGACCCAGTACTTC. As protein: CSEPGQGARETQYF.

This clonotype was detected many times. V is TRBV6-5 and J is TRBJ2-2, with TRBD2 matching over 7 bases. The CDR3 extends over 13 amino acids. J gave up 5 bases and V 5 bases, and 2 bases lay outside the gene matches. In germline, CDR1 is MNHEY, CDR2 SVGAGI. CDR3 sequence reads: CASSKRETGELFF. CDR3 nucleotide sequence: TGTGCCAGCAGTAAGCGGGAAACCGGGGAGCTGTTTTTT.